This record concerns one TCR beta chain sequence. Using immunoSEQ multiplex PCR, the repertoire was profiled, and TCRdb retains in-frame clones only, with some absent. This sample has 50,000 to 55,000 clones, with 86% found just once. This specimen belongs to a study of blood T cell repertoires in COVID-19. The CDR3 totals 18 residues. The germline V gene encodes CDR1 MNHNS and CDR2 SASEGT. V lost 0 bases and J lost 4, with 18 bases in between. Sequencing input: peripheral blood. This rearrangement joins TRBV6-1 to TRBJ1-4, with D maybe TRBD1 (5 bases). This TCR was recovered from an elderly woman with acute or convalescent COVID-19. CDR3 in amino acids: CASSEARDPTGGNEKLFF. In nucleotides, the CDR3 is TGTGCCAGCAGTGAAGCCCGCGACCCGACGGGGGGTAATGAAAAACTGTTTTTT.